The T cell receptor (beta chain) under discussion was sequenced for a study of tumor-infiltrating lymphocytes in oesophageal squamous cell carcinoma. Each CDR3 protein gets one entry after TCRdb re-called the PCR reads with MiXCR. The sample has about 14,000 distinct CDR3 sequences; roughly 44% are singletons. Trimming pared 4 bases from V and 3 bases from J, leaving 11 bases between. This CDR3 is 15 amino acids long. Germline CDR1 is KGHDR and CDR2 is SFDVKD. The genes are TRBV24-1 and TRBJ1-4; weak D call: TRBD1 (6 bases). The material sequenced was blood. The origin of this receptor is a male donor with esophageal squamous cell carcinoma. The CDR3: CATSDPGAANEKLFF. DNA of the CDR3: TGTGCCACCAGTGACCCAGGGGCGGCTAATGAAAAACTGTTTTTT.